This entry describes one T cell receptor beta chain. The target antigen is unknown. The sample comes from a study of beta chain features in type 1 diabetes. Across the whole study: In all, about 100,000,000 sorted cells from all samples were analyzed.

General study points: Within each of all four CD4+ subsets, Type 1 diabetes patients had TCRB CDR3s that were moderately but significantly shorter. Small HLA sub-analyses could not settle whether HLA shapes TCRB rearrangement. PCR might show a preference for shorter templates, equally across patients and controls.

Germline V lookup: CDR1 MNHNY, CDR2 SVGAGI (reference sequence). Trimming took 4 bases from V and 10 from J, leaving 16 bases between them. This CDR3 is 13 amino acids long. Expressed TCRB transcripts got sequenced, as all isolated RNA was reverse transcribed. The assay was immunoSEQ multiplex PCR, and TCRdb's table has in-frame clones only and misses some. The repertoire consists of 300,000 to 400,000 clones, with 7% to 9% occurring once and the leading ten covering less than 0.5%. The chain couples TRBV6-6 to TRBJ1-1; no definite D call. This TCR was sampled from a woman under 30 in good health. Sequences were obtained from central memory CD4+ T cells from blood. CDR3 bases: TGTGCCAGCAGTTCAGAAATAGGCTCCGCAGCTTTCTTT. Amino acids: CASSSEIGSAAFF.